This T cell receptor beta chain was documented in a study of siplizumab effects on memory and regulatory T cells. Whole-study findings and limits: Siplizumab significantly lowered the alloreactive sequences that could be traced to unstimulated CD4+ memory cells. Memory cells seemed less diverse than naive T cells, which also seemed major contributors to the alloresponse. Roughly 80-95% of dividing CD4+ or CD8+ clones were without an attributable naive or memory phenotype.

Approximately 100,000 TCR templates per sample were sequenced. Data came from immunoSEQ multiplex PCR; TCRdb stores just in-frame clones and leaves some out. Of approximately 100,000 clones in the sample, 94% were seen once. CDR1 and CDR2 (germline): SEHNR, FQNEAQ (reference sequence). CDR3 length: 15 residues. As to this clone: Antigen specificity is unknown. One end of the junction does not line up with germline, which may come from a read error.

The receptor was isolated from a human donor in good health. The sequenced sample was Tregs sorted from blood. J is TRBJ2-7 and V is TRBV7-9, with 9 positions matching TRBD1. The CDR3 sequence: CASSFTGGVSHEQYF. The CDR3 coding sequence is TGTGCCAGCAGCTTCACAGGGGGCGTCTCCCACGAGCAGTACTTC.